Detailed here is one TCR beta chain. The sample belongs to a study of sequential checkpoint blockade in melanoma. Germline lookup yields CDR1 LGHNA and CDR2 YSLEER. V was shortened by 1 base and J by 3 bases, with 10 bases between the two germline ends. The CDR3 covers 14 residues. The repertoire was sequenced with immunoSEQ multiplex PCR; TCRdb's copy has only in-frame clones and lacks some. The table records roughly 18,000 clones, 69% of them present only once. Treatment described: randomized to nivolumab then ipilimumab (arm A) or the reverse (arm B). From thawed PBMCs, live CD3+CD8+ cells negative for CD19 and CD56 were sorted.

The origin of this receptor is a human donor with melanoma. The sequencing used CD8+ T cells sorted from blood (inferred from file names), collected from a patient given nivolumab and ipilimumab in sequence. The V call is TRBV4-3, the J call TRBJ2-7; D might be TRBD2 (5 bases). The CDR3 loop reads CASSQGLNLYEQYF. DNA of the CDR3: TGCGCCAGCAGCCAAGGACTAAACCTCTACGAGCAGTACTTC.